This T cell receptor (beta chain) was sequenced during a study of neoadjuvant anti-PD-1 for oral cavity cancer. Study at large: Patients mostly received three to four biweekly nivolumab doses at 3 mg/kg before surgery.

Germline values: CDR1 PRHDT, CDR2 FYEKMQ (reference sequence). The CDR3 totals 13 residues. V shed 8 bases and J shed 4 bases, with 13 bases lying between them. Some clones are missing from TCRdb's copy, which holds only in-frame ones; the method was immunoSEQ multiplex PCR. The repertoire has 20,000 to 25,000 clones, more than 40% of them found once; the top ten carry approximately 40%. The time point: after neoadjuvant nivolumab, at surgical resection. The receptor was isolated from a person aged 40 to 85 with oral cavity squamous cell carcinoma. The sample consisted of tumor tissue, taken after nivolumab (anti-PD-1) treatment. The chain links TRBV13 to TRBJ2-3, with unresolved D. The CDR3 bases are TGTGCCAGCGGGGATTCAAGCGCAGATACGCAGTATTTT. Protein product: CASGDSSADTQYF.